This T cell receptor (beta chain) stems from a study of cytomegalovirus exposure and HLA in healthy donors (dated by TCRdb to the late 2010s). In terms of the full investigation: An earlier analysis of roughly 610 of the donors reported approximately 260 Gb of sequence data and 117 million unique TCR beta sequences obtained from around 180 million T cells. Approximately 330 gigabases of sequencing data and roughly 80 million unique TCR sequences made up an early release that covered some 640 HLA-typed donors. Among the roughly 400 genotyped donors, around 81% belonged to the genetic ancestry cluster associated with self-reported Caucasian donors. The aim of the study was to test whether cataloging public T cell receptors could identify signatures of past pathogen exposure. The T cell repertoires of 670 or so subjects were profiled by immunosequencing and related to cytomegalovirus serostatus. In addition to the first cohort of around 670 subjects, a separate validation cohort of 120 different subjects was used. High-throughput TCR immunosequencing, statistical association of individual TCRs with disease status, and machine learning were combined to predict cytomegalovirus infection status. A later analysis re-analyzed previously published TCR beta repertoires from 600 to 850 donors and added high-resolution HLA genotyping to study TCR occurrence patterns. Rather than drawing on any new phenotypic data, the later analysis identified candidate immune exposures from TCR beta sequences and the way those sequences occurred across donors. An earlier analysis of more than 450 of the donors used high-throughput TCR beta sequencing to judge whether each TCR beta V gene segment behaved as functional or pseudogenic. Alongside the repertoire data, information on donor age, sex, ethnicity and CMV serostatus was compiled. A later genetic analysis took genome-wide SNP genotypes for about three fifths of the roughly 670 donors and used that subset as a discovery cohort. All discovery cohort repertoires had been generated using a single sequencing platform. Class I and class II HLA loci were covered by the typing at four-digit resolution. The number of donors typed differed by locus, with roughly 620-640 for A, B, C, DRB1 and DQB1, 522 for DQA1, under 610 for DPA1, and around 430 for DPB1. Roughly five DR-DQ haplotypes were treated as single units for association and clustering because of strong linkage in the cohort. Across approximately 400 genotyped donors of the cohort, an average of approximately 240,000 unique TCR beta nucleotide sequences per donor were sequenced, and approximately 17% of those sequences were non-productive.

The research as a whole found: In a later analysis, TCR association rates were found to vary across HLA loci, with the most associated TCRs seen for DRB1 alleles and the fewest for HLA-C alleles. A later genetic analysis associated a missense DCLRE1C variant with V-gene and J-gene trimming of TCR beta chains, and an independent cohort replicated the association. In a later analysis, HLA-associated TCR beta chains showed more clonal expansion and lower generation probabilities than non-associated chains that were equally common. Most CMV-associated TCR beta chains appeared to be HLA-restricted in a later analysis, and the HLA associations seemed to be driven largely by CMV exposure. In a later analysis, several top co-occurrence clusters were reported to appear linked to parvovirus B19, influenza, CMV and Epstein-Barr virus. Because counts were too low, 15 to 20 rarely observed V segments, including chromosome 9 orphons, were excluded from the earlier analysis of around 640 of the donors. The classifier was reported to diagnose cytomegalovirus status with high specificity and sensitivity in both the original cohort and the validation cohort. An earlier analysis of several hundred of the donors showed that most TCR beta V segments appeared in productive rearrangements either about 87% or about 30% of the time, which broadly matched IMGT annotations. A further reported finding was that TCR beta sequences accurately predicted the HLA-A and HLA-B alleles for most subjects in the first cohort. Correlated functional status among segregating V segments might reflect linkage disequilibrium, but an unknown experimental factor could not be ruled out. The authors suggested that the approach could potentially be generalized to other disease states and immunological phenotypes. Across donors, most TCR sequences were observed very rarely, whereas some public TCRs were present in many individuals. A total of 150 or so TCR beta chains were listed by the study as associated with cytomegalovirus. Presence/absence analyses assumed roughly uniform sequencing depth across donors, an assumption that may not hold. Three of the identified cytomegalovirus-associated TCR beta chains were confirmed in vitro to be specific for cytomegalovirus antigens. Because some donors lacked HLA typing at each locus, the association tests relied only on the typed subset. Immune exposure information for the cohort was limited to CMV serostatus. The cohort was sequenced for TCR beta chains only, and without alpha or paired-chain data the features that could be detected were limited. In a later analysis, some 17,000 TCR beta sequences were associated with specific HLA alleles at a false discovery rate of 0.05. When HLA alleles, especially DR and DQ, strongly co-occurred, attributing TCR associations to individual alleles was difficult. A cluster of highly shared sequence variants was judged likely to represent a technical artifact of the sequencing pipeline. Compared with the approximately 700-donor mean, donors in an Asian-associated ancestry cluster had fewer N-insertions in productive TCRs, according to a later genetic analysis.

Library preparation used the immunoSEQ multiplex PCR assay. A mixture of 60 forward primers for TCR Vbeta segments and 13 reverse primers for TCR Jbeta segments was used in the multiplex PCR. A multiplex PCR assay on genomic DNA amplified the CDR3 region of rearranged TCR beta genes. On the Illumina HiSeq System, the amplified TCR beta libraries were sequenced as 87-base-pair reads. In the paper's pipeline: In a later analysis, about 80 million unique TCR beta chains were counted across the 500 to 700 repertoires, and about 9.9 million of these chains were shared by at least two donors. A nearest-neighbor algorithm error-corrected the raw reads and collapsed the reads into unique sequences, merging closely related sequences to remove PCR and sequencing errors. CDR3 sequences were aligned to IMGT reference sequences to assign V, D and J gene segments. Each retained sequence needed at least a six-nucleotide match to both a V gene segment and a J gene segment. Rearrangements were called productive when the CDR3 lacked stop codons and stayed in frame with V and J; all others were non-productive. CDR3 was defined by IMGT convention, running from the second conserved V-encoded cysteine to the conserved J-encoded phenylalanine. Sequences without an unambiguous match to a single V gene segment were excluded from the earlier analysis of over 500 of the donors. An earlier analysis of several hundred of the donors classified V segments as functional when productive rearrangements were above 56.7% and as segregating when the standard deviation between donors was above 5%. A statistical classification framework was built for diagnosing cytomegalovirus status from the catalog of TCR beta chain sequences. V and J gene assignment, in a later analysis, came from comparing TCR nucleotide sequences with IMGT/GENE-DB human TR gene sequences. Using the TCRdist pipeline, a later analysis assigned CDR3 sequences along with most-parsimonious VDJ recombination scenarios. In a later analysis, each TCR beta chain was defined by its CDR3 amino acid sequence together with its V-gene family, and reads without a unique V-gene family were excluded. As a way to deal with suspected cross-contamination and a sequencing artifact, a later analysis dropped under 600 nucleotide sequences that were highly shared and had low generation probability. For each public chain, a later analysis derived a clonal expansion index from normalized ranks of inferred template counts within each repertoire. In a later analysis, generation probabilities were computed using a VDJ recombination model fitted to out-of-frame rearrangements, and the results were checked against IGoR. A later analysis scored TCR-TCR, TCR-HLA and TCR-CMV co-occurrence with hypergeometric tests, applying a repertoire-size bias correction to TCR pairs. A later analysis estimated false discovery rates by permuting HLA or CMV assignments 20 times. In a later analysis, co-occurring TCRs were grouped using DBSCAN, with TCRdist sequence similarity added in when clustering inside HLA-allele-positive subsets. For co-occurrence clustering, repertoires with fewer than 30,000 or more than 120,000 public chains were excluded, along with 5 or 6 repertoires with anomalous nucleotide sharing. The table comes from immuneACCESS by way of TCRdb, which keeps in-frame sequences with V and J called. Part of the clones is missing from these tables; in studies checked, under half for an unresolved V gene and the rest for unknown reasons. Clone size and the V and J calls come from that table; the DNA yielded D and trimming. This specimen's table enumerates roughly 70,000 clones. The ten most abundant clones make up 2.5% to 3% of the sample.

Note on this clone: This clone's antigen is unknown.

The cohort consisted of hundreds of healthy bone marrow donors. At the time of sampling, every cohort member was nominally healthy, though immune exposures that went unrecorded were likely present. The donor was CMV seronegative and belonged to the group of more than 300 seronegative cohort members. A peripheral blood sample was provided by each donor, and peripheral blood mononuclear cells were used for TCR beta sequencing. Genomic DNA was extracted from the blood cell samples with the Qiagen DNeasy Blood Extraction Kit. The sequenced material came from PBMCs. The sequence was obtained from a middle-aged man in good health and CMV-seronegative.

CDR3 sequence: CASSLPNQGAKVEQYF. The bases are TGTGCCAGCAGCTTACCAAATCAGGGGGCAAAAGTCGAGCAGTACTTC. The chain joins TRBV7-2 to TRBJ2-7, with 8 central nucleotides matching TRBD1. V loses 2 bases at its end and J loses 6 bases; junction bases beyond the gene matches: 12. The CDR3 holds 16 amino acids from the cysteine to the phenylalanine. The read is trimmed to its CDR3 DNA, 48 bases read in frame from base 1. The germline V gene provides CDR1 SGHTA and CDR2 FQGNSA.